The T cell receptor (beta chain) under discussion was sequenced for a study of T cells after yellow fever vaccination. Regarding the study as a whole: The secondary response was weaker, and its peak arrived faster, on day 5 versus 15.

About this clonotype itself: What it binds is unknown.

The CDR3 loop spans 14 amino acids. CDR1 and CDR2 (germline): MNHNS, SASEGT. V lost 6 bases and J lost 2, with 11 bases in between. MiXCR, applied by TCRdb to the 5' RACE reads, yields one record per CDR3 protein. Seen here are 150,000 to 200,000 distinct CDR3 sequences, 5.5% to 8% observed once, and the top ten hold about 2.7%. The clonotype originates from a man between 18 and 35 years old who received the YFV17D yellow fever vaccine. Sequences were derived from CD4+ T cells sorted from PBMCs, sampled on the day of the first yellow fever vaccination. This rearrangement joins TRBV6-1 to TRBJ2-1; either TRBD1 or TRBD2 may fit D (6 bases each). The CDR3 is CASRIRGAYNEQFF. CDR3 in DNA: TGTGCCAGCAGGATAAGGGGGGCCTACAATGAGCAGTTCTTC.